This T cell receptor beta chain came from a study of blood T cell repertoires in COVID-19. Overall study context: The United States, Italy and Spain supplied acute and convalescent COVID-19 samples.

Only in-frame clones appear in the TCRdb table, and some are missing; sequencing was by immunoSEQ multiplex PCR. The sample records tens of thousands of clones, roughly 87% being singletons. Germline CDR1 SGHDT, CDR2 YYEEEE. The J segment lost 6 bases and the V segment lost 1 base, leaving 8 bases of the junction unmatched. The CDR3 extends over 15 amino acids. The rearrangement joins TRBV5-6 to TRBJ2-7, with TRBD1 matching 9 bases. Sequences were obtained from peripheral blood. This clonotype originated in a male donor with acute or convalescent COVID-19. The CDR3 protein is CASSLLGQGITEQYF. CDR3 bases: TGTGCCAGCAGCTTGCTGGGACAGGGCATAACCGAGCAGTACTTC. Combining the CDR3 with reference TRBV5-6 and TRBJ2-7 gives the whole variable domain DAGVTQSPTHLIKTRGQQVTLRCSPKSGHDTVSWYQQALGQGPQFIFQYYEEEERQRGNFPDRFSGHQFPNYSSELNVNALLLGDSALYLCASSLLGQGITEQYFGPGTRLTVT.